This passage covers 25 T cell receptor beta chains from one sample sequenced in a study of blood T cells in healthy people across ages. Alongside a J-beta primer mix, a sample-barcoded 5' primer served in a second PCR lasting about 6 to 12 cycles. TCRdb recomputed calls from the 5' RACE reads with MiXCR, one row per CDR3 protein. The sample yields about 670,000 distinct CDR3 sequences, 40% to 50% seen once. The material sequenced was blood. The receptors shown here come from a man at least 80 years old in good health.

The chain joins TRBV28 to TRBJ1-1, with 11 positions matching TRBD1. V shed 6 bases, J shed 5 bases, and the junction held 11 bases outside the gene matches. The CDR3 extends over 16 amino acids. CDR1 and CDR2 from the germline V gene are MDHEN and SYDVKM. The CDR3 DNA is TGTGCCAGCAGAGTCCTCCATGGGACAGGGGGGACTGAAGCTTTCTTT. This encodes CASRVLHGTGGTEAFF.

In regard to this clonotype: The junction and the germline gene differ at one end; a read error may be behind it. V usage is TRBV9 and J usage is TRBJ1-1; D uncertain. The germline gives CDR1 SGDLS, CDR2 YYNGEE. The CDR3 sequence is 14 residues long. CDR3 sequence: CASSVGIPNTEAFF. Here the CDR3 DNA reads TGTGCCAGCAGCGTGGGGATTCCCAACACCGAAGCTTTCTTT.

The table lists this clonotype with many counts. CDR3 in amino acids: CASKDRPSEAAFF. The CDR3, as DNA: TGTGCCAGCAAGGACAGACCCTCGGAGGCAGCTTTCTTT. This sequence joins TRBV14 and TRBJ1-1; TRBD1 is a possible D gene (6 bases). The V end was cut by 7 bases, the J end by 10 bases, with 19 bases between. The CDR3 loop spans 13 amino acids. The germline V gene encodes CDR1 SGHDN and CDR2 FVKESK. Variable domain in full (rest from reference TRBV14 and TRBJ1-1): EAGVTQFPSHSVIEKGQTVTLRCDPISGHDNLYWYRRVMGKEIKFLLHFVKESKQDESGMPNNRFLAERTGGTYSTLKVQPAELEDSGVYFCASKDRPSEAAFFGQGTRLTVV.

This clonotype has a single count. The chain is built from TRBV16 and TRBJ1-5; 7 bases are a match to TRBD1. The CDR3 consists of 17 residues. From germline, CDR1 is KGHSY and CDR2 FQNENV. The V gene end was trimmed by 4 bases and the J gene end by 2 bases; junction bases not matched to a gene: 11. The CDR3 sequence: CASSPLREGGRNQPQHF. The CDR3 DNA is TGTGCCAGCAGCCCTCTCCGGGAAGGGGGCCGCAATCAGCCCCAGCATTTT.

This chain joins TRBV14 and TRBJ1-2; D not certain. Germline CDR1 reads SGHDN; CDR2 reads FVKESK. CDR3 size: 13 residues. Trimming cost V 3 bases and J 6 bases, with 11 bases left between them. CDR3 in DNA: TGTGCCAGCAGCCACGGGAACTGGAATGGCTACACCTTC. Protein: CASSHGNWNGYTF.

CDR3 sequence (DNA): TGTGCCAGTAGTAGCCGGGACACCCTAGCCAAAAACATTCAGTACTTC. Translating gives CASSSRDTLAKNIQYF. The chain joins TRBV19 to TRBJ2-4; D is perhaps TRBD1 (6 bases). This CDR3 region has 16 residues. Trimming took 4 bases from V and 0 from J, leaving 13 bases between them. From germline, CDR1 is LNHDA and CDR2 SQIVND (reference sequence).

J is TRBJ2-1 and V is TRBV7-2, with 12 bases fitting TRBD2. V was pared by 5 bases and J by 7 bases, with 9 bases of the junction left unmatched. Germline-derived CDR1 and CDR2 are SGHTA and FQGNSA. The CDR3 is 16 amino acids. CDR3 protein: CASSPSSGRALNEQFF. The CDR3 nucleotides are TGTGCCAGCAGCCCGTCTAGCGGGAGGGCCCTAAATGAGCAGTTCTTC.

This clonotype occurred a few times. The DNA for the CDR3 is TGTGCCAGCAGTCCCCCTGGCGATCTAGCCAAAAACATTCAGTACTTC. Protein: CASSPPGDLAKNIQYF. The V and J genes are TRBV28 and TRBJ2-4, with D unclear. The V gene lost 5 bases and the J gene lost 0 bases, with 14 bases spanning the gap. In germline, CDR1 is MDHEN, CDR2 SYDVKM. The CDR3 is made up of 16 amino acids.

Note on this clonotype: Given a much more abundant clone one base away, this may be a read error. The chain combines TRBV10-3 with TRBJ1-2; the D gene is possibly TRBD1 (6 bases). The germline CDR1 and CDR2 sequences are ENHRY and SYGVKD. The CDR3 runs 17 residues. CDR3 sequence (DNA): TGTGCCGTCAGTGGGGGAGATAGGGACACCCGGCGGAATGGCTACACCTTC. Amino acids: CAVSGGDRDTRRNGYTF.

Comments on this clonotype: At one boundary the junction diverges from the germline segment, which might be a read error. The V call is TRBV15, the J call TRBJ2-1; perhaps D is TRBD1 or TRBD2 (5 bases each). This CDR3 region has 17 residues. Germline CDR1 reads LNHNV; CDR2 reads YYDKDF (reference sequence). Here the CDR3 reads CATNRGGGRSSYNEQFF. In DNA, the CDR3 is TGTGCCACCAACAGAGGTGGGGGACGTAGCTCCTACAATGAGCAGTTCTTC.

This clonotype was picked up a small number of times. The chain is built from TRBV28 and TRBJ2-2; D unclear. V was trimmed by 3 bases and J by 7 bases, leaving 12 bases between them. The V gene's germline CDR1 is MDHEN and CDR2 SYDVKM. CDR3 size: 14 residues. The CDR3 DNA reads as TGTGCCAGCAGTTTGGGTGGGGTCCGCGGGGAGCTGTTTTTT. It yields the protein CASSLGGVRGELFF.

The rearrangement joins TRBV5-1 to TRBJ2-1; 12 nucleotides align to TRBD1. With 2 bases clipped from V and 6 bases from J, the junction kept 6 bases outside the gene matches. CDR3 length: 16 residues. The germline V gene has CDR1 SGHRS and CDR2 YFSETQ. This CDR3 reads CASSFQGQGAGNEQFF. The CDR3 DNA is TGCGCCAGCAGCTTCCAGGGACAGGGGGCAGGCAATGAGCAGTTCTTC.

This chain connects TRBV7-2 to TRBJ2-3, with D perhaps matching TRBD2 (6 bases). The CDR3 covers 16 residues. Germline V gene lookup returns CDR1 SGHTA and CDR2 FQGNSA. Trimming removed 2 bases from V and 2 bases from J, with 14 bases in between. The CDR3 loop is CASSLQTGTHTDTQYF. CDR3 bases: TGTGCCAGCAGCTTACAAACCGGGACTCACACAGATACGCAGTATTTT. Filled out from reference TRBV7-2 and TRBJ2-3, the complete variable domain reads GAGVSQSPSNKVTEKGKDVELRCDPISGHTALYWYRQSLGQGLEFLIYFQGNSAPDKSGLPSDRFSAERTGGSVSTLTIQRTQQEDSAVYLCASSLQTGTHTDTQYFGPGTRLTVL.

V usage is TRBV6-2 or TRBV6-3 and J usage is TRBJ1-2, with TRBD1 matching 11 bases. Germline CDR1 MNHEY, CDR2 SVGEGT. After removal of 2 bases from V and 8 bases from J, the junction contained 7 bases not matched to a gene. CDR3 size: 15 residues. The CDR3 nucleotides are TGTGCCAGCAGTTACCCCGGACAGGGGGCCGGGGGCTACACCTTC. Translating it yields CASSYPGQGAGGYTF.

This clonotype has only a few counts. The genes are TRBV9 and TRBJ2-1; D gene uncertain. The CDR3 is 15 residues long. Germline V CDR1 and CDR2: SGDLS, YYNGEE. V lost 0 bases, J lost 0 bases, and 7 bases lay in between. This chain's CDR3 is CASSVELSSYNEQFF. CDR3 nucleotide sequence: TGTGCCAGCAGCGTAGAGCTGAGCTCCTACAATGAGCAGTTCTTC.

This clonotype was recorded many times. The chain recombines TRBV7-9 with TRBJ2-7; D may correspond to TRBD1 or TRBD2 (5 bases each). Germline V gene sequence: CDR1 SEHNR, CDR2 FQNEAQ (reference sequence). Trimming stripped 6 bases from V and 2 bases from J, with 17 bases between. CDR3 length equals 15 residues. CDR3 loop: CASSSPGRRAYEQYF. The CDR3 nucleotides are TGTGCCAGCAGTTCCCCGGGACGGAGAGCCTACGAGCAGTACTTC.

V usage is TRBV28 and J usage is TRBJ1-2; TRBD1 aligns across 12 bases. This CDR3 spans 16 amino acids. CDR1 is MDHEN and CDR2 is SYDVKM in the germline V gene. Trimming removed 7 bases from V and 4 bases from J; junction bases left unmatched: 10. The chain's CDR3 is CASIQRGTGGPYGYTF. The CDR3 region has the DNA TGTGCCAGCATCCAAAGGGGGACAGGGGGCCCCTATGGCTACACCTTC.

This clonotype was seen only a few times. The chain combines TRBV21-1 with TRBJ1-2. TRBV21-1 corresponds to a pseudogene. The CDR3 runs 13 residues. DNA of the CDR3: TGTGCCAGCAGCAAAGCAGGCCGCAGAGGCTACACCTTC. Encoded protein: CASSKAGRRGYTF.

The chain is built from TRBV7-2 and TRBJ1-5; the D is unclear. V was trimmed by 7 bases and J by 0 bases, leaving 7 bases between them. CDR1 SGHTA and CDR2 FQGNSA come from the germline V gene. This CDR3 comprises 13 residues. In DNA form, the CDR3 reads TGTGCCAGCACCTTCGGTAGCAATCAGCCCCAGCATTTT. It translates to CASTFGSNQPQHF.

As DNA, the CDR3 is TGTGCCACTCTGGGACTAGCGGGAGGCCTAAACATTCAGTACTTC. It codes for CATLGLAGGLNIQYF. The J gene is TRBJ2-5, the V gene TRBV19; 15 nucleotides align to TRBD2. The DNA end lines up better with TRBJ2-4; the J call may be wrong. CDR3 length: 15 residues. CDR1 LNHDA and CDR2 SQIVND come from the germline V gene (reference sequence).

The CDR3 nucleotides read TGTGCCAGCAGTGAACCGACAGGTCCCCAAGAGACCCAGTACTTC. Translated, it gives CASSEPTGPQETQYF. The chain carries TRBV25-1 and TRBJ2-5; the D gene is possibly TRBD1 (6 bases). The CDR3 contains 15 residues. Trimming left V 2 bases short and J 1 base short, with 11 bases between. The V gene's germline CDR1 is MGHDK and CDR2 SYGVNS.

A few counts support this clonotype. The chain combines TRBV5-1 with TRBJ1-5; D is unresolved. CDR3 length equals 15 residues. Germline lookup yields CDR1 SGHRS and CDR2 YFSETQ. The V end was cut by 0 bases, the J end by 7 bases, with 14 bases between. This CDR3 is CASSLDSLGVQPQHF. The CDR3 DNA follows: TGCGCCAGCAGCTTGGACTCCCTAGGAGTCCAGCCCCAGCATTTT.

This clonotype was detected only a few times. This chain uses TRBV6-2 or TRBV6-3 with TRBJ2-1; 16 bases map to TRBD2. Germline V CDR1 and CDR2: MNHEY, SVGEGT. V shed 6 bases and J 1 base; nucleotides not matched to a gene: 15. The CDR3 runs 21 residues. The CDR3 is CASRRTVVGTSGRGSYNEQFF. CDR3 in DNA: TGTGCCAGCAGACGGACCGTAGTCGGGACTAGCGGGAGGGGATCCTACAATGAGCAGTTCTTC.

The chain uses TRBV28 and TRBJ2-7, with a weak D call TRBD1 (5 bases). This CDR3 has 14 residues. Germline assignment: CDR1 MDHEN and CDR2 SYDVKM. Deletions cut 4 bases from V and 3 bases from J, with 13 bases between. This chain's CDR3 is CASSSGDRSYEQYF. The CDR3 coding sequence is TGTGCCAGCAGTTCCGGCGACAGAAGCTACGAGCAGTACTTC. Combining the CDR3 with reference TRBV28 and TRBJ2-7 gives the whole variable domain DVKVTQSSRYLVKRTGEKVFLECVQDMDHENMFWYRQDPGLGLRLIYFSYDVKMKEKGDIPEGYSVSREKKERFSLILESASTNQTSMYLCASSSGDRSYEQYFGPGTRLTVT.

The chain employs TRBV6-2 or TRBV6-3 and TRBJ2-1; the match to TRBD2 covers 8 bases. CDR1 and CDR2 (germline): MNHEY, SVGEGT. The CDR3 has 14 amino acids. The V segment lost 6 bases and the J segment 10 bases; nucleotides outside the gene matches: 11. Here the CDR3 reads CASRRSGSEKEQFF. CDR3 sequence (DNA): TGTGCCAGCAGACGGAGCGGGAGTGAGAAGGAGCAGTTCTTC.